A single sample is the source of the 29 T cell receptor beta chains below, sequenced in a study of PD-1 blockade in mismatch repair-deficient tumors. The table came from immunoSEQ multiplex PCR; TCRdb's copy has only in-frame clones and leaves some out. The repertoire has 56,000 or so clones, approximately 81% of them found once; the top ten carry about 8.1%. This specimen consisted of peripheral blood, obtained approximately 20 weeks after starting pembrolizumab. The receptors derive from an adult with mismatch repair-deficient cancer.

The table lists this clone with a few counts. The chain joins TRBV19 to TRBJ2-7, with D perhaps matching TRBD1 (5 bases). CDR1 and CDR2 from the germline V gene are LNHDA and SQIVND (reference sequence). Trimming pared 3 bases from V and 4 bases from J, leaving 10 bases between. The CDR3 loop spans 13 amino acids. CDR3 sequence reads: CASSMMGPYEQYF. The CDR3 DNA reads TGTGCCAGTAGTATGATGGGGCCTTACGAGCAGTACTTC.

The chain recombines TRBV19 with TRBJ2-7; the D gene is possibly TRBD2 (5 bases). CDR1 LNHDA and CDR2 SQIVND come from the germline V gene (reference sequence). CDR3 size: 16 residues. The V gene lost 1 base and the J gene lost 2 bases, with 15 bases spanning the gap. In DNA form, the CDR3 reads TGTGCCAGTAGTATAGCTTCCCCGGGATTTCCCTACGAGCAGTACTTC. This codes for CASSIASPGFPYEQYF.

The chain recombines TRBV7-3 with TRBJ2-1; TRBD2 agrees at 14 bases. Trimming removed 4 bases from V and 7 bases from J; junction bases left unmatched: 6. CDR3 length: 16 residues. Germline loops: CDR1 SGHTA, CDR2 FQGTGA. The CDR3: CASSSGLAGVRNEQFF. The CDR3 DNA sequence: TGTGCCAGCAGCTCGGGACTAGCGGGAGTGAGGAATGAGCAGTTCTTC.

The J gene is TRBJ2-5, the V gene TRBV4-1, with 9 bases identical to TRBD2. The ends lost 3 bases at V and 5 bases at J; junction bases unmatched: 10. CDR3 size: 16 residues. Germline V CDR1 and CDR2: MGHRA, YSYEKL. The CDR3 DNA follows: TGCGCCAGCAGCCAGGTTTGGCGGGAGGGCCTGGAGACCCAGTACTTC. It is translated as CASSQVWREGLETQYF.

J is TRBJ2-3 and V is TRBV12-1; TRBD2, the table's D call, was not compared with the DNA. TRBV12-1 is classified as a pseudogene. The CDR3 covers 16 residues. For the CDR3, the DNA is TGTGCCAGCAGCTTCACCGCTAGCGGCTTAACAGATACGCAGTATTTT. Translation: CASSFTASGLTDTQYF.

V usage is TRBV15 and J usage is TRBJ2-7, with D unclear. Germline loops: CDR1 LNHNV, CDR2 YYDKDF (reference sequence). The V and J ends lost 0 bases and 2 bases respectively, with 8 bases between them. The CDR3 runs to 14 residues. The CDR3, as DNA: TGTGCCACCAGCAGAGATCTCGGCGCCTACGAGCAGTACTTC. Protein sequence: CATSRDLGAYEQYF.

This clone was picked up a small number of times. The rearrangement uses TRBV7-9 and TRBJ1-4, with 8 bases lining up with TRBD1. Per germline, CDR1 SEHNR and CDR2 FQNEAQ (reference sequence). V lost 5 bases to trimming and J lost 5 bases; unmatched junction nucleotides: 7. The CDR3 has 15 amino acids. Here the CDR3 DNA reads TGTGCCAGCAGCCCAGGACAGGGTGGGAATGAAAAACTGTTTTTT. It translates to CASSPGQGGNEKLFF.

The chain carries TRBV5-8 and TRBJ1-2; D possibly corresponds to TRBD1 (5 bases). The CDR3 has 13 residues. Looked up from germline, CDR1 is SGHTS and CDR2 is YDEGEE. Trimming took 5 bases from V and 8 from J, leaving 16 bases between them. Here the CDR3 DNA reads TGTGCCAGCAGAATCCGATCAGGGCGGGGCTACACCTTC. Translation gives CASRIRSGRGYTF. The variable domain in full, completed from reference TRBV5-8 and TRBJ1-2, reads EAGVTQSPTHLIKTRGQQATLRCSPISGHTSVYWYQQALGLGLQFLLWYDEGEERNRGNFPPRFSGRQFPNYSSELNVNALELEDSALYLCASRIRSGRGYTFGSGTRLTVV.

The chain has TRBV6-6 and TRBJ1-1; D is unclear. CDR3 length equals 13 residues. Germline CDR1 reads MNHNY; CDR2 reads SVGAGI (reference sequence). The ends were cut back, 5 bases at V and 1 base at J, with 8 bases in the middle. This chain's CDR3 is CASSTHANTEAFF. In DNA, the CDR3 is TGTGCCAGCAGTACTCACGCGAACACTGAAGCTTTCTTT.

This clone was observed a handful of times. This sequence joins TRBV11-2 and TRBJ2-1; D may be TRBD2 (6 bases). The CDR3 totals 19 residues. V was pared by 2 bases and J by 3 bases, with 23 bases between. Germline CDR1 and CDR2: SGHAT and FQNNGV. The CDR3 DNA follows: TGTGCCAGCAGCTTATCGTGGGGGTACGGGGCGGGGATCTACAATGAGCAGTTCTTC. It is translated as CASSLSWGYGAGIYNEQFF. Drawing the rest from reference TRBV11-2 and TRBJ2-1, the complete variable domain is EAGVAQSPRYKIIEKRQSVAFWCNPISGHATLYWYQQILGQGPKLLIQFQNNGVVDDSQLPKDRFSAERLKGVDSTLKIQPAKLEDSAVYLCASSLSWGYGAGIYNEQFFGPGTRLTVL.

The J gene is TRBJ1-2, the V gene TRBV28; D is unclear. V was cut by 6 bases and J by 4 bases, with 15 bases left in between. CDR1 and CDR2 (germline): MDHEN, SYDVKM. This CDR3 is 14 amino acids long. CDR3 nucleotides: TGTGCCAGCAGAATAGGCGGAGGCCGCTATGGCTACACCTTC. Its protein is CASRIGGGRYGYTF.

This rearrangement joins TRBV15 to TRBJ2-7, with 7 bases that match TRBD1. Germline V gene lookup returns CDR1 LNHNV and CDR2 YYDKDF (reference sequence). With V trimmed by 2 bases and J by 3 bases, 4 bases remained unmatched. The CDR3 has 14 residues. CDR3: CATSRTGQRYEQYF. CDR3 DNA: TGTGCCACCAGCAGAACGGGACAGCGCTACGAGCAGTACTTC.

Only one count was recorded for this clone. V and J are TRBV5-1 and TRBJ2-7; a possible D gene is TRBD2 (5 bases). Germline CDR1 is SGHRS and CDR2 is YFSETQ. This CDR3 has 13 amino acids. Deletions cut 1 base from V and 9 bases from J, with 14 bases between. DNA of the CDR3: TGCGCCAGCAGCTTGACCGGGAATTCGGGGCAGTACTTC. Encoded protein: CASSLTGNSGQYF.

This clone was found a few times. The V gene is TRBV10-3, the J gene TRBJ1-5; a weak D match, TRBD1 (6 bases). The CDR3 is 14 amino acids. Germline CDR1 ENHRY, CDR2 SYGVKD. The germline V and J ends were trimmed by 11 bases and 0 bases, with 14 bases remaining between them. CDR3 nucleotide sequence: TGTGCCGTGGGTGCGGGGGCTAGCAATCAGCCCCAGCATTTT. Protein sequence: CAVGAGASNQPQHF.

The rearrangement joins TRBV5-5 to TRBJ1-3; TRBD1 is a possible D gene (5 bases). The CDR3 consists of 12 residues. V gave up 4 bases and J gave up 4 bases, with 6 bases separating them. Germline V gene lookup returns CDR1 SGHKS and CDR2 YYEKEE (reference sequence). CDR3 in amino acids: CASSPGGNTIYF. The CDR3 DNA follows: TGTGCCAGCAGCCCAGGGGGAAACACCATATATTTT.

The gene calls are TRBV6-6 and TRBJ1-2; D gene unclear. Trimming took 5 bases from V and 0 from J, leaving 7 bases between them. Germline CDR1 and CDR2: MNHNY and SVGAGI (reference sequence). CDR3 length: 13 residues. CDR3 nucleotide sequence: TGTGCCAGCAGTAAGGCCCCTAACTATGGCTACACCTTC. As protein: CASSKAPNYGYTF.

The gene calls are TRBV6-1 and TRBJ2-7; maybe TRBD1 (6 bases). Germline CDR1 MNHNS, CDR2 SASEGT. The CDR3 contains 14 residues. The CDR3 sequence: CASSEAGRSVAGTV. CDR3 bases: TGTGCCAGCAGTGAAGCTGGGCGGTCGGTCGCCGGGACAGTC.

The chain couples TRBV5-8 to TRBJ2-7, with D perhaps TRBD2 (5 bases). CDR3 size: 15 residues. V lost 0 bases and J lost 2, with 12 bases in between. CDR1 SGHTS and CDR2 YDEGEE come from the germline V gene. CDR3 in amino acids: CASSLAASPTYEQYF. In DNA form, the CDR3 reads TGTGCCAGCAGCTTGGCGGCTAGCCCTACCTACGAGCAGTACTTC.

The chain carries TRBV5-1 and TRBJ2-1, with 9 positions matching TRBD2. V trimming: 2 bases; J trimming: 8 bases; junction bases outside the gene matches: 11. The CDR3 totals 16 residues. Germline V gives CDR1 SGHRS, CDR2 YFSETQ. The CDR3 bases are TGCGCCAGCAGCTTCTCGGCGGGAGGGATTACAGATGAGCAGTTCTTC. It specifies CASSFSAGGITDEQFF.

The chain links TRBV4-1 to TRBJ2-3, with TRBD2 matching 12 bases. The J segment lost 3 bases and the V segment lost 2 bases, leaving 15 bases of the junction unmatched. The CDR3 covers 20 residues. Germline CDR1 and CDR2: MGHRA and YSYEKL. CDR3 nucleotide sequence: TGCGCCAGCAGCCAAAAGGTTAGCCAAAGGACTAGCGGGACGACAGATACGCAGTATTTT. It specifies CASSQKVSQRTSGTTDTQYF.

The V call is TRBV7-2, the J call TRBJ2-2; 7 nucleotides align to TRBD2. V gave up 5 bases and J gave up 6 bases; unmatched junction bases: 3. CDR1 and CDR2 (germline): SGHTA, FQGNSA. CDR3 length equals 13 residues. CDR3 nucleotides: TGTGCCAGCAGCCTGGGGGGGTCCGGGGAGCTGTTTTTT. Amino acids: CASSLGGSGELFF. The whole variable domain, remainder taken from reference TRBV7-2 and TRBJ2-2, is GAGVSQSPSNKVTEKGKDVELRCDPISGHTALYWYRQSLGQGLEFLIYFQGNSAPDKSGLPSDRFSAERTGGSVSTLTIQRTQQEDSAVYLCASSLGGSGELFFGEGSRLTVL.

The V gene is TRBV19, the J gene TRBJ2-2; D ambiguous. The germline V and J ends were trimmed by 6 bases and 4 bases, with 9 bases remaining between them. This CDR3 has 13 amino acids. Germline V lookup: CDR1 LNHDA, CDR2 SQIVND (reference sequence). CDR3 sequence: CASSKLSTGELFF. The CDR3 coding sequence is TGTGCCAGTAGCAAGCTAAGCACCGGGGAGCTGTTTTTT.

This clone showed up just once. The gene calls are TRBV7-2 and TRBJ2-1, with 9 bases that match TRBD1. Trimming took 1 base from V and 3 from J; bases not matched to a gene: 7. Germline V CDR1 and CDR2: SGHTA, FQGNSA. The CDR3 length is 17 residues. Here the CDR3 reads CASSLVSGTGFYNEQFF. The CDR3, as DNA: TGTGCCAGCAGCTTAGTTTCCGGGACAGGGTTCTACAATGAGCAGTTCTTC.

The sample holds a few counts of this clone. The rearrangement uses TRBV7-8 and TRBJ1-1; maybe TRBD1 (5 bases). Trimming left V 5 bases short and J 3 bases short, with 16 bases between. The V gene's germline CDR1 is SGHVS and CDR2 FQNEAQ. This CDR3 is built from 15 residues. DNA for the CDR3: TGTGCCAGCAGCCGTCGGGACCGGGGTTACACTGAAGCTTTCTTT. It encodes CASSRRDRGYTEAFF.

The genes are TRBV10-3 and TRBJ2-3; D perhaps matches TRBD1 (5 bases). V was cut by 10 bases and J by 1 base, with 12 bases left in between. CDR1 and CDR2 from the germline V gene are ENHRY and SYGVKD. CDR3 length: 13 amino acids. DNA for the CDR3: TGTGCCACCGCAATAGGGGGCACAGATACGCAGTATTTT. Translation: CATAIGGTDTQYF.

This clone has a handful of counts. The J gene is TRBJ1-5, the V gene TRBV27; D call uncertain. Trimming left V 5 bases short and J 6 bases short, with 11 bases between. The CDR3 has 13 residues. Germline-derived CDR1 and CDR2 are MNHEY and SMNVEV (reference sequence). CDR3 protein: CASSLVGSQPQHF. The CDR3 bases are TGTGCCAGCAGTCTAGTGGGGTCTCAGCCCCAGCATTTT.

Only one count was recorded for this clone. The rearrangement joins TRBV29-1 to TRBJ1-1, with a weak D call TRBD1 (6 bases). The CDR3 contains 14 residues. With 7 bases removed from V and 5 bases from J, the gap between germline ends came to 20 bases. Per germline, CDR1 SQVTM and CDR2 ANQGSEA. CDR3 amino acids: CSATRSGVETEAFF. The CDR3, as DNA: TGCAGCGCTACACGATCAGGGGTAGAAACTGAAGCTTTCTTT.

This clone was seen a few times. The chain couples TRBV15 to TRBJ1-1; the D is unclear. The V and J ends lost 0 bases and 8 bases respectively, with 13 bases between them. The CDR3 extends over 14 amino acids. The germline CDR1 and CDR2 sequences are LNHNV and YYDKDF (reference sequence). CDR3 nucleotide sequence: TGTGCCACCAGCAGAGATGGACTGGGATGGGAAGCTTTCTTT. This codes for CATSRDGLGWEAFF. The whole variable domain, filled in from reference TRBV15 and TRBJ1-1, reads DAMVIQNPRYQVTQFGKPVTLSCSQTLNHNVMYWYQQKSSQAPKLLFHYYDKDFNNEADTPDNFQSRRPNTSFCFLDIRSPGLGDTAMYLCATSRDGLGWEAFFGQGTRLTVV.

This rearrangement joins TRBV5-5 to TRBJ2-2; 9 bases map to TRBD1. V was clipped by 4 bases and J by 5 bases; unmatched bases: 6. The CDR3 totals 15 residues. CDR1 and CDR2 (germline): SGHKS, YYEKEE (reference sequence). In nucleotides, the CDR3 is TGTGCCAGCAGCCCCCGGGACAGGGTGACCGGGGAGCTGTTTTTT. This sequence encodes CASSPRDRVTGELFF.